Reported below is one TCR beta chain. Its antigen is undetermined. In germline, CDR1 is SGHNT, CDR2 YYREEE (reference sequence). Trimming cost V 3 bases and J 4 bases; bases outside gene matches: 8. The CDR3 length is 16 residues. Documented treatment: roughly 18 received Ad26.COV2.S at low or high dose, single or two shots; about 5 received placebo; per-sample allocation not given. The samples date from day 63 after the first vaccine or placebo injection. Data came from immunoSEQ multiplex PCR; TCRdb stores just in-frame clones and leaves some out. The sample records some 480,000 clones, around 88% being singletons. The sample is drawn from a study of Ad26.COV2.S vaccination and SARS-CoV-2 variants. In the study overall: Recipients of Ad26.COV2.S got it intramuscularly, once or twice 56 days apart. Study-wide results and caveats: TCR breadth and depth analyses may have underestimated total T cell responses. Ad26.COV2.S recipients had broader spike-specific TCRs (P = 0.0014).

The genes are TRBV5-4 and TRBJ2-2; 8 bases agree with TRBD2. This clonotype was obtained from a person between 18 and 60 years old who received the Ad26.COV2.S COVID-19 vaccine or a placebo. Source: peripheral blood, taken in a trial of Ad26.COV2.S vaccine versus placebo. DNA for the CDR3: TGTGCCAGCAGCTCAAGCGGGAGCGGTTTCACCGGGGAGCTGTTTTTT. Translation gives CASSSSGSGFTGELFF.